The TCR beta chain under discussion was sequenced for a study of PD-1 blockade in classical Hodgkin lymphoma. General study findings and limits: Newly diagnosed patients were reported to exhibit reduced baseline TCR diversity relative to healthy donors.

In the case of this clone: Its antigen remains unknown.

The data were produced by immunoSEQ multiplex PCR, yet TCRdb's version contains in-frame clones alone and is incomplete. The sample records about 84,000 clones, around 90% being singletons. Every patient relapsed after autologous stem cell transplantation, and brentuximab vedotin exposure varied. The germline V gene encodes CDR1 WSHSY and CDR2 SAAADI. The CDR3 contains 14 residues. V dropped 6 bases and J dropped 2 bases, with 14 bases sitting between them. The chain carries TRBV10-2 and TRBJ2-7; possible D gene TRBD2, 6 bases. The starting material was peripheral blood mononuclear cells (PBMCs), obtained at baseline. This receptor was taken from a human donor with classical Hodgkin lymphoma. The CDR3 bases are TGCGCCAGCAGGCTGGCGGGGTTGACCTACGAGCAGTACTTC. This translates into CASRLAGLTYEQYF.